The clone carrying this T cell receptor (beta chain) has just one count. Its specificity is not known. This sample is part of a study of shared clonotypes between healthy human individuals. Study-wide points: In this cohort, only blood was sampled, and tissue repertoires likely differ. Estimated richness values were generally larger in naive subsets than in memory subsets.

Sequencing was performed with immunoSEQ multiplex PCR; in TCRdb, only in-frame clones are kept and a portion is missing. The sample holds hundreds of thousands of clones; around 96% are singletons and the top ten take roughly 0.1%. Positive CCR7 selection of CD45RO-negative cells yielded the naive CD8 cells, and terminally differentiated effector memory CD45RA+ cells were excluded. There were no recent acute infections or vaccinations among the donors, who were healthy HIV-negative adults. Germline V CDR1 and CDR2: SGHRS, YFSETQ. This CDR3 contains 15 residues. The V end lost 4 bases, the J end lost 6 bases, and 16 bases lay between the germline ends.

The chain combines TRBV5-1 with TRBJ2-2, with a tentative D call TRBD2 (6 bases). Sample: naive CD8+ T cells sorted from blood. This clonotype was sampled from a woman aged 25-40 years in good health. CDR3 DNA sequence: TGCGCCAGCAGCCCGGAGGGGCTTGGGTCCGGGGAGCTGTTTTTT. Amino acids: CASSPEGLGSGELFF.